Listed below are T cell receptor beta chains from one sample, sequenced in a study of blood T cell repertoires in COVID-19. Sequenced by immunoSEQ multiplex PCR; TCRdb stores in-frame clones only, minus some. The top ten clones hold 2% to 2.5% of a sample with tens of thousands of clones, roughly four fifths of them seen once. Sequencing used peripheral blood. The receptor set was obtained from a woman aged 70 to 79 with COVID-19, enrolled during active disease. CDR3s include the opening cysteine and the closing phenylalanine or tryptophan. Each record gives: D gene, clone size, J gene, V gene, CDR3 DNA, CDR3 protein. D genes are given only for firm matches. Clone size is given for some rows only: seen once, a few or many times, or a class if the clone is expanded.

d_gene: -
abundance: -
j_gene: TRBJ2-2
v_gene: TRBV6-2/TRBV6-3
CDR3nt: TGTGCCAGCAGTTACGGCGCGTTGGGGCGCCCGAACACCGGGGAGCTGTTTTTT
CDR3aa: CASSYGALGRPNTGELFF

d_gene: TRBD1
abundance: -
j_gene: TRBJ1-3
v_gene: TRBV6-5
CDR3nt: TGTGCCAGCAGTTACCGGACAGGGGGCCCTGGAAACACCATATATTTT
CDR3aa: CASSYRTGGPGNTIYF

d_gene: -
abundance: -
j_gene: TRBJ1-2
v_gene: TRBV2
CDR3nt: TGTGCCAGCAGATACAGCACAGGGACGTATGGCTACACCTTC
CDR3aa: CASRYSTGTYGYTF

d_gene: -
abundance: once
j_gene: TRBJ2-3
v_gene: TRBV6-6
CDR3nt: TGTGCCAGCAGTTACGGATCAGGGCTCCGCACAGATACGCAGTATTTT
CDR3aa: CASSYGSGLRTDTQYF

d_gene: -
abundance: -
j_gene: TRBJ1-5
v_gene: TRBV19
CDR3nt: TGTGCCAGTAGTATTAACACACAGGGAACCCAGCATTTT
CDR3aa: CASSINTQGTQHF

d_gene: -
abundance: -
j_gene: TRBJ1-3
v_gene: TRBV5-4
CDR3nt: TGTGCCAGCAGCCGCAATGGGGGGGCCGCTGGAAACACCATATATTTT
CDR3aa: CASSRNGGAAGNTIYF

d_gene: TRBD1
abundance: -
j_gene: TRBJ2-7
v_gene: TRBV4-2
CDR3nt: TGTGCCAGCAGCTCGACAGGGGGGCCCTACGAGCAGTACTTC
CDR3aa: CASSSTGGPYEQYF

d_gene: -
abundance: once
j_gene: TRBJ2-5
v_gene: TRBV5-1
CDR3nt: TGCGCCAGCAGCCCCCGGGTCGAAGGAGAGACCCAGTACTTC
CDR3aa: CASSPRVEGETQYF

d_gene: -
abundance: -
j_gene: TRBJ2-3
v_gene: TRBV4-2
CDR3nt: TGTGCCAGCAGCCAAGGGGGCCAATTTCTCACAGATACGCAGTATTTT
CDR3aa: CASSQGGQFLTDTQYF

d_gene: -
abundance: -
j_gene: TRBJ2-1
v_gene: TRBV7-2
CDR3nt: TGTGCCAGCAGCTTCGGGGGGCCGGTAAATGAGCAGTTCTTC
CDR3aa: CASSFGGPVNEQFF

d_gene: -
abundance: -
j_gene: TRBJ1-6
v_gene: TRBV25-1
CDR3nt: TGTGCCAGCAGTGCCTGGGGCCGCCGCACCCTCCACTTT
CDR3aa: CASSAWGRRTLHF

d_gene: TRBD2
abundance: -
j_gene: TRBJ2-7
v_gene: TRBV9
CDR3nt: TGTGCCAGCAGCGTAGGATTCCGAGCGGGGGCCCGCTACGAGCAGTACTTC
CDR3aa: CASSVGFRAGARYEQYF

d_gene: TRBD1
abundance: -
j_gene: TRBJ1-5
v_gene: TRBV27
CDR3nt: TGTGCCAGCAGTAGGACAGGGGCGTATTATAGCAATCAGCCCCAGCATTTT
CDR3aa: CASSRTGAYYSNQPQHF

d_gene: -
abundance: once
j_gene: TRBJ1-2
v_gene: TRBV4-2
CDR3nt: TGTGCCAGCAGCCAACCTAGTACGGGCTATGGCTACACCTTC
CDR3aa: CASSQPSTGYGYTF

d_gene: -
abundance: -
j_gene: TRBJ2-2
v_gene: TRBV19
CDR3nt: TGTGCCAGTAGTATTCTCCCCGGCGGTCATCTAGACACCGGGGAGCTGTTTTTT
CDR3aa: CASSILPGGHLDTGELFF

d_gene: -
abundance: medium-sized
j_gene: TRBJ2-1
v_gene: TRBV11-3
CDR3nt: TGTGCCAGCAGCTTAACCAGGGGCCCTGGGGGCTACAATGAGCAGTTCTTC
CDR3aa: CASSLTRGPGGYNEQFF

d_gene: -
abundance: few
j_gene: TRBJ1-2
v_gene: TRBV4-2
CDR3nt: TGTGCCAGCAGCCAAGATAACAGGGCCTACACCTTC
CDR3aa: CASSQDNRAYTF

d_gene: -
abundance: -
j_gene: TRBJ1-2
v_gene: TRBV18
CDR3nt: TGTGCCAGCTCACCACTGGCCGCATCCTATGGCTACACCTTC
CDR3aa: CASSPLAASYGYTF

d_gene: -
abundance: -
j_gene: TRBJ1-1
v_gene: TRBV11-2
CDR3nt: TGTGCCAGCAGCTTGACAGGGAACACTGAAGCTTTCTTT
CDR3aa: CASSLTGNTEAFF

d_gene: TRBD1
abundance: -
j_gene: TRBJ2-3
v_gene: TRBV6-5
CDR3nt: TGTGCCAGCAGTTACTCAACAGGGGGCTCAGATACGCAGTATTTT
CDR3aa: CASSYSTGGSDTQYF

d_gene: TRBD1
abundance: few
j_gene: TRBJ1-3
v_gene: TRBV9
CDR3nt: TGTGCCAGCAATCGGGCAGGGGGCGGAACTGGAAACACCATATATTTT
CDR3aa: CASNRAGGGTGNTIYF

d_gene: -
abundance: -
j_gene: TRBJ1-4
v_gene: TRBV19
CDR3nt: TGTGCCAGTTCTCACCCCCGGGGGATAACTAATGAAAAACTGTTTTTT
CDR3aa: CASSHPRGITNEKLFF

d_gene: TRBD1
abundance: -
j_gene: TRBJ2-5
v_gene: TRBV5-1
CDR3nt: TGCGCCAGCAGCTTGGGACAGGGGAGGGAGACCCAGTACTTC
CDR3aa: CASSLGQGRETQYF

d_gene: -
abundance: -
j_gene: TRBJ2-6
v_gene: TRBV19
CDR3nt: TGTGCCAGTAGTGGATCTCCTTCCGGGGGGGCCAACGTCCTGACTTTC
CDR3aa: CASSGSPSGGANVLTF

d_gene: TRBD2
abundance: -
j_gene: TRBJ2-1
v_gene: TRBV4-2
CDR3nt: TGTGCCAGCAGCCAGGAGGGACTAGCGGGAGGTCATGAGCAGTTCTTC
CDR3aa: CASSQEGLAGGHEQFF

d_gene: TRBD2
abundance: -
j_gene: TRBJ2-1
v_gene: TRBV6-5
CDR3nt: TGTGCCAGCAGTTACTCAAGTGCGGGAGGGCCAGATGAGCAGTTCTTC
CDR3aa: CASSYSSAGGPDEQFF

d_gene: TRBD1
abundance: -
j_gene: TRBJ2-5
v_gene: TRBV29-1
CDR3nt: TGCAGCGTTGACGATCAGGGGGATCAAGAGACCCAGTACTTC
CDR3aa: CSVDDQGDQETQYF

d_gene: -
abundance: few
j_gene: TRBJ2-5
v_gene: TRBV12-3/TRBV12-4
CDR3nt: TGTGCCAGCAGTCTATGGGGGGGCGAGACCCAGTACTTC
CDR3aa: CASSLWGGETQYF

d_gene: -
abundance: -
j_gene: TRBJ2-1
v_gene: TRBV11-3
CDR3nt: TGTGCCAGCAGCTCCCCGAACGGGAATGAGCAGTTCTTC
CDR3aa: CASSSPNGNEQFF

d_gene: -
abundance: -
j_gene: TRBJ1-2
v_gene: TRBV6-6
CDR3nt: TGTGCCAGCAGTTACCCGCCATCCAGGGGCTATGGCTACACCTTC
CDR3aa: CASSYPPSRGYGYTF

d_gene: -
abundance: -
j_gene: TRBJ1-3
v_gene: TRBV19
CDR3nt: TGTGCCAGTACCCGTGTCTCTGGAAACACCATATATTTT
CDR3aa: CASTRVSGNTIYF

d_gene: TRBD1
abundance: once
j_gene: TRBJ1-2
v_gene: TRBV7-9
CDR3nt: TGTGCCAGCAGCTCCCGGGACAGACCTGGCTACACCTTC
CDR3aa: CASSSRDRPGYTF

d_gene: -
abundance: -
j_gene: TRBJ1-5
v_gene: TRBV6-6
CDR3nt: TGTGCCAGCACCCTAGACAGCGCTCGGCCCCAGCATTTT
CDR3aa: CASTLDSARPQHF

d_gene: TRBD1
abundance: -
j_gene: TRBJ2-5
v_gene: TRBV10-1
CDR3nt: TGCGCCAGCACCGAGGGGGCGGAAACTCCTGAGACCCAGTACTTC
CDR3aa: CASTEGAETPETQYF

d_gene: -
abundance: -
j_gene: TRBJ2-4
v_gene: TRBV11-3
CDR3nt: TGTGCCAGCAGCTTAGTGGTGGGGGCCTTGAACATTCAGTACTTC
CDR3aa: CASSLVVGALNIQYF